Sequencing of this T cell receptor beta chain was carried out in a study of graft-versus-host responses after intestinal transplantation. In the study overall: Multivisceral, liver-intestinal, or isolated intestinal transplants were given to recipients.

A note on this clone: Its antigen is unidentified.

Study-level points and caveats: Across patients carrying graft-donor T cell macrochimerism, allografts held high graft-versus-host to host-versus-graft clonal ratios.

This CDR3 has 17 residues. V was pared by 1 base and J by 1 base, with 11 bases between. Germline CDR1 is MGHRA and CDR2 is YSYEKL. TCRdb keeps only in-frame clones here, not all; method: immunoSEQ multiplex PCR. The table includes around 130,000 clones, more than 90% detected once. The sequence derives from a human donor who received an intestinal transplant. The gene calls are TRBV4-1 and TRBJ1-6; a possible D gene is TRBD1 (5 bases). The sequences come from unstimulated CD4+ T cells sorted from spleen or lymph node cells, collected before intestinal transplant. The CDR3 protein is CASSQGGPGSYNSPLHF. CDR3 DNA: TGCGCCAGCAGCCAAGGGGGCCCGGGGTCCTATAATTCACCCCTCCACTTT.